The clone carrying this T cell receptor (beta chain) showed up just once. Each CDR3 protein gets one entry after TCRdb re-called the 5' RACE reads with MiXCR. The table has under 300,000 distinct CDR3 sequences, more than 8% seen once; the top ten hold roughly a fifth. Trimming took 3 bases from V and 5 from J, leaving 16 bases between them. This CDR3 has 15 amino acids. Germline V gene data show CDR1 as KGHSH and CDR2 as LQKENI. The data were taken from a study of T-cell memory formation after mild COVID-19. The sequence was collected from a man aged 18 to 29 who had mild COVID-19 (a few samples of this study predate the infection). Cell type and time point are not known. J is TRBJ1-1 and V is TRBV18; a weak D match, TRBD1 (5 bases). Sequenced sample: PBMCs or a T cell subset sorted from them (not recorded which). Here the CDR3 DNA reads TGTGCCAGCTCACCTAACAGAGCCAAGGGGACTGAAGCTTTCTTT. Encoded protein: CASSPNRAKGTEAFF.